This T cell receptor (beta chain) was documented in a study of blood T cell repertoires in COVID-19. At the level of the study: The cDNA or gDNA used as material had been derived from T cells, B-cell-depleted T cells, or PBMCs.

The V end was cut by 7 bases, the J end by 2 bases, with 15 bases between. The germline CDR1 and CDR2 sequences are SNHLY and FYNNEI. This CDR3 spans 15 amino acids. Original processing methods: Reference gene primer amplification in the assay estimated nucleated cell counts. Assay: immunoSEQ multiplex PCR; the TCRdb copy retains only in-frame clones and omits some. For V, J and clone size, that table is used; D and trimming come from the DNA. Among 300,000 or so clones listed, nearly 90% were seen once. Study members were between roughly 18 and 100 years old and lived in roughly 24 US regions. Cohort allocation depended upon clinical history that participants reported.

The genes are TRBV2 and TRBJ1-5, with a tentative D call TRBD1 (6 bases). The receptor comes from a woman in her 30s who had recovered from COVID-19. Sequencing input: PBMCs or T cells enriched from blood (not recorded which). CDR3 DNA sequence: TGTGCCAGCAAAAACCGGGACATTGGCAATCAGCCCCAGCATTTT. It translates to CASKNRDIGNQPQHF.